The clone carrying this TCR beta chain was picked up a small number of times. Antigen specificity is unknown. The CDR3 sequence is 16 residues long. V was pared by 2 bases and J by 4 bases, with 7 bases of the junction left unmatched. CDR1 and CDR2 from the germline V gene are SGHVS and FNYEAQ. The data were taken from a study of cytomegalovirus exposure and HLA in healthy donors. The primer mix had 60 Vbeta and 13 Jbeta primers. The table came from immunoSEQ multiplex PCR; TCRdb's copy has only in-frame clones and leaves some out. In the table there are approximately 150,000 clones, roughly 76% of which are singletons. Study-level results: The productive fraction for most TCR beta V segments was about 87% or about 30% in an earlier analysis. Reported findings show TCR beta sequences accurately forecast HLA-A and HLA-B alleles in most subjects.

Sample: PBMCs. The genes are TRBV7-6 and TRBJ2-2; 7 bases map to TRBD1. The TCR was taken from a man aged 55 to 69 in good health and CMV-seronegative. For the CDR3, the DNA is TGTGCCAGCAGCTTACACAGGGGATCGAGCACCGGGGAGCTGTTTTTT. Translation gives CASSLHRGSSTGELFF.